These 20 T cell receptor beta chains originate from one sample sequenced in a study of shared clonotypes between healthy human individuals. Terminally differentiated effector memory CD45RA+ cells were excluded from the naive CD8 cells, which were CD45RO-negative and positively selected for CCR7. Method: immunoSEQ multiplex PCR; TCRdb's copy keeps in-frame clones and lacks some. The sample lists about 590,000 clones, roughly 95% occurring once. Sequencing was done on a sample of naive CD8+ T cells sorted from blood. Receptors originate from a woman aged 25 to 39 in good health.

This chain links TRBV19 with TRBJ1-5, with D possibly matching TRBD1 (5 bases). The CDR3 has 18 amino acids. CDR1 is LNHDA, CDR2 SQIVND, per germline (reference sequence). V shed 2 bases and J shed 1 base, with 18 bases lying between them. The DNA for the CDR3 is TGTGCCAGTAGTATATCGGGGGAACTGCCTCGGAGCAATCAGCCCCAGCATTTT. This codes for CASSISGELPRSNQPQHF.

The chain uses TRBV4-1 and TRBJ2-1; 12 bases map to TRBD2. The V gene end was trimmed by 4 bases and the J gene end by 9 bases; junction bases not matched to a gene: 1. The CDR3 consists of 13 residues. Germline CDR1 reads MGHRA; CDR2 reads YSYEKL. DNA for the CDR3: TGCGCCAGCAGCCCTAGCGGGAGGGGTGAGCAGTTCTTC. It yields the protein CASSPSGRGEQFF.

The V call is TRBV15, the J call TRBJ1-4; D is undetermined. The V end was cut by 3 bases, the J end by 11 bases, with 13 bases between. Germline CDR1 LNHNV, CDR2 YYDKDF (reference sequence). The CDR3 extends over 13 amino acids. The CDR3 sequence is CATSREGGTKLFF. In DNA form, the CDR3 reads TGTGCCACCAGCAGGGAGGGTGGAACGAAACTGTTTTTT.

The V call is TRBV9, the J call TRBJ2-2; the match to TRBD2 covers 13 bases. Germline loops: CDR1 SGDLS, CDR2 YYNGEE. CDR3 size: 17 residues. J was trimmed by 6 bases and V by 0 bases; bases with no gene match: 5. This CDR3 reads CASSVGGLAGVSGELFF. For the CDR3, the DNA is TGTGCCAGCAGCGTAGGTGGACTAGCGGGAGTTTCCGGGGAGCTGTTTTTT.

This rearrangement joins TRBV7-9 to TRBJ2-5; TRBD1 aligns across 8 bases. The closer fit of TRBJ2-7 to the DNA end suggests the J call may be wrong. The CDR3 length is 14 residues. Germline V gene sequence: CDR1 SEHNR, CDR2 FQNEAQ (reference sequence). For the CDR3, the DNA is TGTGCCAGCAGCCCGTACGACAGGGGCGACGAGCAGTACTTC. This codes for CASSPYDRGDEQYF.

The gene calls are TRBV28 and TRBJ1-6, with D tentatively TRBD1 (6 bases). Trimming left V 7 bases short and J 7 bases short, with 14 bases between. The germline V gene has CDR1 MDHEN and CDR2 SYDVKM. The CDR3 consists of 14 residues. The DNA for the CDR3 is TGTGCCAGCAAAAGGGGGTCGGCAAATTCACCCCTCCACTTT. Translation gives CASKRGSANSPLHF.

The chain combines TRBV6-6 with TRBJ2-2; D not certain. CDR1 is MNHNY and CDR2 is SVGAGI in the germline V gene (reference sequence). V lost 6 bases to trimming and J lost 7 bases, with 6 bases between them. This CDR3 is built from 11 residues. CDR3 in amino acids: CASSSHGELFF. Written as DNA, the CDR3 is TGTGCCAGCAGCTCCCACGGGGAGCTGTTTTTT.

V gene TRBV6-1 combines with J gene TRBJ1-1, with a weak D call TRBD1 (5 bases). The ends were cut back, 6 bases at V and 0 bases at J, with 11 bases in the middle. The CDR3 sequence is 14 residues long. Germline V gene sequence: CDR1 MNHNS, CDR2 SASEGT. CDR3 region: CASRFRQMNTEAFF. The CDR3 DNA reads as TGTGCCAGCAGATTTCGACAGATGAACACTGAAGCTTTCTTT.

The CDR3 nucleotides are TGTGCCAGCAGCGGAGACCTAGCGGGAGAAAATGAGCAGTTCTTC. This sequence encodes CASSGDLAGENEQFF. The chain carries TRBV28 and TRBJ2-1, with 10 bases that match TRBD2. The CDR3 is 15 amino acids. Germline lookup yields CDR1 MDHEN and CDR2 SYDVKM. Unmatched junction bases numbered 9, after V lost 6 bases and J lost 7 bases.

This chain uses TRBV29-1 with TRBJ2-1, with D possibly TRBD2 on 5 matching bases. Deletions cut 3 bases from V and 10 bases from J, with 19 bases between. This CDR3 contains 14 residues. CDR1 SQVTM and CDR2 ANQGSEA come from the germline V gene. CDR3 coding DNA: TGCAGCGTTGAGAAGATCTTAAGGACTGGGGAGCAGTTCTTC. Residues: CSVEKILRTGEQFF.

The V gene is TRBV5-1, the J gene TRBJ2-1; 11 positions match TRBD2. This CDR3 has 18 residues. The germline CDR1 and CDR2 sequences are SGHRS and YFSETQ. The V gene end was trimmed by 6 bases and the J gene end by 7 bases; junction bases not matched to a gene: 18. The CDR3 sequence: CASTGGLAGGPRTNEQFF. CDR3 in DNA: TGCGCCAGCACAGGGGGCCTAGCGGGAGGACCGAGGACAAATGAGCAGTTCTTC.

V is TRBV27 and J is TRBJ1-1, with D possibly TRBD1 on 5 matching bases. The CDR3 spans 12 residues. The germline gives CDR1 MNHEY, CDR2 SMNVEV (reference sequence). The V end was cut by 4 bases, the J end by 6 bases, with 9 bases between. The CDR3 DNA follows: TGTGCCAGCAGTTCAGCGGGGCCTGAAGCTTTCTTT. It codes for CASSSAGPEAFF.

The chain carries TRBV9 and TRBJ2-1, with TRBD2 identical over 13 bases. The length of the CDR3 is 22 residues. V shed 0 bases, J shed 7 bases, and the junction held 22 bases outside the gene matches. Germline V gene data show CDR1 as SGDLS and CDR2 as YYNGEE. The CDR3 spells CASSVVKGPGLAGPLRKNEQFF. CDR3 bases: TGTGCCAGCAGCGTAGTGAAGGGTCCGGGACTAGCGGGGCCCCTAAGGAAAAATGAGCAGTTCTTC.

The chain carries TRBV4-1 and TRBJ1-5, with D tentatively TRBD1 (5 bases). V lost 0 bases, J lost 7 bases, and 16 bases lay in between. CDR1 and CDR2 (germline): MGHRA, YSYEKL. The CDR3 has 16 residues. The CDR3 bases are TGCGCCAGCAGCCAAGAAGGTGGTAGGGGCAGGCAGCCCCAGCATTTT. This sequence encodes CASSQEGGRGRQPQHF.

The chain is built from TRBV7-9 and TRBJ2-7; TRBD2 matches 9 bases. CDR3 length equals 17 residues. With 5 bases clipped from V and 2 bases from J, the junction kept 13 bases outside the gene matches. Per germline, CDR1 SEHNR and CDR2 FQNEAQ (reference sequence). CDR3: CASSKRVGLAGTYEQYF. The CDR3, as DNA: TGTGCCAGCAGCAAAAGGGTGGGGCTAGCGGGAACCTACGAGCAGTACTTC.

The chain employs TRBV4-2 and TRBJ2-2; D is uncertain. The CDR3 length is 14 residues. CDR1 and CDR2 from the germline V gene are LGHNA and YNFKEQ. Trimming took 0 bases from V and 1 from J, leaving 3 bases between them. The CDR3 loop is CASSQEQNTGELFF. The CDR3 nucleotides are TGTGCCAGCAGCCAAGAGCAGAACACCGGGGAGCTGTTTTTT.

This sequence joins TRBV7-9 and TRBJ1-4, with 8 bases aligning to TRBD1. Trimming at V came to 0 bases and at J to 12 bases, leaving 12 bases not matched to a gene. Per the germline V gene, CDR1 is SEHNR and CDR2 is FQNEAQ (reference sequence). This CDR3 has 16 amino acids. CDR3 nucleotide sequence: TGTGCCAGCAGCTTAGCGCCTCAGGGGGCTACTAGGGAACTGTTTTTT. As protein: CASSLAPQGATRELFF.

The chain couples TRBV7-9 to TRBJ2-3; D remains unclear. This CDR3 spans 12 amino acids. CDR1 and CDR2 (germline): SEHNR, FQNEAQ (reference sequence). The V and J ends lost 11 bases and 0 bases respectively, with 9 bases between them. The CDR3 region is CAQPVSTDTQYF. The DNA of the CDR3 is TGTGCCCAGCCAGTTAGCACAGATACGCAGTATTTT.

The chain has TRBV4-1 and TRBJ2-7; possibly TRBD1 for D (5 bases). The germline CDR1 and CDR2 sequences are MGHRA and YSYEKL. The CDR3 has 14 residues. Trimming removed 7 bases at V and 1 base at J, with 14 bases between. CDR3 residues: CASKTAPLSYEQYF. The CDR3 nucleotides read TGCGCCAGCAAGACAGCACCTTTATCCTACGAGCAGTACTTC.

This chain links TRBV7-9 with TRBJ1-4; 10 nucleotides match TRBD1. V lost 5 bases to trimming and J lost 7 bases; unmatched junction nucleotides: 10. This CDR3 has 16 amino acids. Germline V gives CDR1 SEHNR, CDR2 FQNEAQ (reference sequence). The DNA for the CDR3 is TGTGCCAGCAGCCTTGGGACAGGGGCATCGGGTGAAAAACTGTTTTTT. It codes for CASSLGTGASGEKLFF.